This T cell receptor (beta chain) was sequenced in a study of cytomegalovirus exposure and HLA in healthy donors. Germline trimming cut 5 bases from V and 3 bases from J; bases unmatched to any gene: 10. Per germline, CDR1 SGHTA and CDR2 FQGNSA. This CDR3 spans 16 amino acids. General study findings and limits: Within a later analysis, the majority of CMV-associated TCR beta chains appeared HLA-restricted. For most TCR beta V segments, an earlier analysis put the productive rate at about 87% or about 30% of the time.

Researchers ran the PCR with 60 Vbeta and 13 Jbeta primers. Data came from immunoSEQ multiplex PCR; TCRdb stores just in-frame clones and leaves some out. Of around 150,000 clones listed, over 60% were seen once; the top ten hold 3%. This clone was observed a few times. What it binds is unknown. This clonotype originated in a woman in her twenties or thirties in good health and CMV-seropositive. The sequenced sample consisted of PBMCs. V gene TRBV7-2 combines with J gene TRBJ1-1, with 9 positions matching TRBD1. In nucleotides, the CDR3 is TGTGCCAGCAGCCTCGGGACAGGGAATGCTGACACTGAAGCTTTCTTT. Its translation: CASSLGTGNADTEAFF.